The 7 T cell receptor beta chains in this list originate from one sample, sequenced in a study of control samples from healthy donors and cancer patients. Using immunoSEQ multiplex PCR, the repertoire was profiled, and TCRdb retains in-frame clones only, with some absent. The sample has some 250,000 clones, over 70% seen once. Source material: PBMCs. These TCRs come from a woman aged 60 to 75 with lung cancer.

The CDR3 here is CANEQGTETQYF. CDR3 sequence (DNA): TGTGCCAACGAACAGGGGACAGAGACCCAGTACTTC. The chain is built from TRBV19 and TRBJ2-5; 7 nucleotides align to TRBD1. The CDR3 loop spans 12 amino acids. Trimming cost V 10 bases and J 4 bases; bases outside gene matches: 6. Looked up from germline, CDR1 is LNHDA and CDR2 is SQIVND (reference sequence).

In this sample, this clone turned up once. The genes are TRBV11-2 and TRBJ2-3, with no clear D. Germline assignment: CDR1 SGHAT and CDR2 FQNNGV. The V gene lost 0 bases and the J gene lost 3 bases, with 4 bases spanning the gap. This CDR3 is built from 13 residues. This CDR3 is CASSLDRTDTQYF. The CDR3 nucleotides are TGTGCCAGCAGCTTAGACAGAACAGATACGCAGTATTTT.

The V and J genes are TRBV6-1 and TRBJ1-4, with 7 positions matching TRBD1. J gave up 8 bases and V 6 bases, and 9 bases lay outside the gene matches. This CDR3 contains 14 residues. Germline V lookup: CDR1 MNHNS, CDR2 SASEGT. Here the CDR3 DNA reads TGTGCCAGCAGATCCGGGACAGTCGGGGAAAAACTGTTTTTT. Its protein product is CASRSGTVGEKLFF.

This rearrangement joins TRBV7-3 to TRBJ2-3; tentatively, D is TRBD1 or TRBD2 (5 bases each). This CDR3 has 13 amino acids. V was clipped by 5 bases and J by 7 bases, with 13 bases between them. Germline V gene data show CDR1 as SGHTA and CDR2 as FQGTGA. CDR3 DNA sequence: TGTGCCAGCAGCGCCGGGGACCTTAATACGCAGTATTTT. Its protein is CASSAGDLNTQYF.

There are a few counts of this clone. This chain connects TRBV6-4 to TRBJ2-6; 10 positions agree with TRBD1. The CDR3 runs 18 residues. Germline CDR1 MRHNA, CDR2 SNTAGT. V was pared by 5 bases and J by 1 base, with 8 bases of the junction left unmatched. CDR3 bases: TGTGCCAGCAGTCCCCGGACAGGGGGAAGTTCTGGGGCCAACGTCCTGACTTTC. Residues: CASSPRTGGSSGANVLTF.

This rearrangement joins TRBV21-1 to TRBJ2-3; the table's D call, TRBD2, has no DNA check behind it. TRBV21-1 has pseudogene status. There are 16 residues in the CDR3. CDR3 in amino acids: CASNSRRYQSTDTQYF. In nucleotides, the CDR3 is TGTGCCAGCAACTCACGGAGGTACCAAAGCACAGATACGCAGTATTTT.

This chain links TRBV7-2 with TRBJ2-6, with D possibly being TRBD2 (6 bases). This CDR3 comprises 15 residues. V dropped 5 bases and J dropped 3 bases, with 11 bases sitting between them. Germline CDR1 reads SGHTA; CDR2 reads FQGNSA. CDR3 DNA: TGTGCCAGCAGCCCGACTAGAAGTGGGGCCAACGTCCTGACTTTC. Its translation is CASSPTRSGANVLTF.